This TCR beta chain was recorded in a study of Ad26.COV2.S vaccination and SARS-CoV-2 variants. Study-level information: Ad26.COV2.S was injected intramuscularly once or twice, 56 days apart.

Some clones are missing from TCRdb's copy, which holds only in-frame ones; the method was immunoSEQ multiplex PCR. Of about 400,000 clones in the sample, about 85% are singletons; the top ten hold approximately 3.7%. Study-wide findings and caveats: Recipients of vaccine and of placebo showed similar breadth of their non-spike TCR repertoires. While placebo recipients had lower spike-specific TCR breadth, vaccine recipients had more.

Remarks on this clone: The antigen remains unidentified.

The J segment lost 4 bases and the V segment lost 5 bases, leaving 14 bases of the junction unmatched. Germline lookup yields CDR1 MDHEN and CDR2 SYDVKM. This CDR3 contains 16 residues. Treatment denoted: about 20 received Ad26.COV2.S at low or high dose, single or two shots; roughly five received placebo; per-sample allocation not given. Sampling happened 63 days after the first vaccine or placebo injection. V gene TRBV28 combines with J gene TRBJ2-7, with 7 bases identical to TRBD1. The clonotype was recovered from a person between 18 and 59 years old who received the Ad26.COV2.S COVID-19 vaccine or a placebo. The sequences come from peripheral blood, collected in a trial of Ad26.COV2.S vaccine versus placebo. Here the CDR3 DNA reads TGTGCCAGCAGTCCCCGCCGGGACAGCGTATTATACGAGCAGTACTTC. This encodes CASSPRRDSVLYEQYF.